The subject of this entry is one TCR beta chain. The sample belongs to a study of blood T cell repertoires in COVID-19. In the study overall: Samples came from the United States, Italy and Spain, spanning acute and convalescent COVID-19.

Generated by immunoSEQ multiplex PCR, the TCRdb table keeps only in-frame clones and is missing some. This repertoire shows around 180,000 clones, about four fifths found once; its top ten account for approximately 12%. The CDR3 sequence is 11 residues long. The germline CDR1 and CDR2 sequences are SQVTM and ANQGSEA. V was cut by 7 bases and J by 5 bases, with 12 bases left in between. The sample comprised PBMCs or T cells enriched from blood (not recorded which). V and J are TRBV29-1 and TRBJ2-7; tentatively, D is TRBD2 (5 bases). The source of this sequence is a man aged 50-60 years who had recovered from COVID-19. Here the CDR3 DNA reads TGCAGCGCTAGAGAGGGCCACGAGCAGTACTTC. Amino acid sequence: CSAREGHEQYF.